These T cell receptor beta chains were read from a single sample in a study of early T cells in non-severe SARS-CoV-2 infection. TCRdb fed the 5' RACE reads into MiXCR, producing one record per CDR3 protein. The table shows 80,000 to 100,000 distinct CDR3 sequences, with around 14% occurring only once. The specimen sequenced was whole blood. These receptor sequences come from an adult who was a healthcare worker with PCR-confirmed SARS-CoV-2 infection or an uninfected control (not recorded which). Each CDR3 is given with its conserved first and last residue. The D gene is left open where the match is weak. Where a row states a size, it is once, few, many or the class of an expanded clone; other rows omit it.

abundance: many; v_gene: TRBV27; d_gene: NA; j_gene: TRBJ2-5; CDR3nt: TGTGCCAGCAGTTTATCGGGCCTTAAAGAGACCCAGTACTTC; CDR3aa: CASSLSGLKETQYF
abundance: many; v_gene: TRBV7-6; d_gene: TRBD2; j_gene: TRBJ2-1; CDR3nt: TGTGCCAGCAGCGTTACTAGCGGGAGAGAGGAGCAGTTCTTC; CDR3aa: CASSVTSGREEQFF
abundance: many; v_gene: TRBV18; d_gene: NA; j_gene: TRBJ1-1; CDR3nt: TGTGCCAGCTCCCCCGGAGCGCTGAGAACTGAAGCTTTCTTT; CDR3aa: CASSPGALRTEAFF
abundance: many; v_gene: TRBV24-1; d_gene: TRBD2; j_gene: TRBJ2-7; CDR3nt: TGTGCCACCAGTGATGCAACTAGCGGCGAGCAGTACTTC; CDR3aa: CATSDATSGEQYF
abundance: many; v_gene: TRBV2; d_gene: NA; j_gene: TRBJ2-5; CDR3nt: TGTGCCGGATGGTACCAAGAGACCCAGTACTTC; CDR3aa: CAGWYQETQYF
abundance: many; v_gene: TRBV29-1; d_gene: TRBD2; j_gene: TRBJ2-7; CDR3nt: TGCAGCGTTGAAGATAAGCGGGGAGGCCCCGAGCAGTACTTC; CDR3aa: CSVEDKRGGPEQYF
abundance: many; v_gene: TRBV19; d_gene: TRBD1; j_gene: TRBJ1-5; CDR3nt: TGTGCCAGTTGGACAGGGGGCAATCAGCCCCAGCATTTT; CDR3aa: CASWTGGNQPQHF
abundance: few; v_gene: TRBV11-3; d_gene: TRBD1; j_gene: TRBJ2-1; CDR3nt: TGTGCCAGCAGCTCAAGGCTTGCGGGACAGGATGAGCAGTTCTTC; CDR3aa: CASSSRLAGQDEQFF
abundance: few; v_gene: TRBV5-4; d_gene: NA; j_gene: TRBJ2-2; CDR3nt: TGTGCCAGCAGCTTTACACCCGGGGAGCTGTTTTTT; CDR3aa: CASSFTPGELFF
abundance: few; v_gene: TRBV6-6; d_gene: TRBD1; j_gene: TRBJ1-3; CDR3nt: TGTGCCAGCACGTTGACAGGGCCTCTCTCTGGAAACACCATATATTTT; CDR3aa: CASTLTGPLSGNTIYF
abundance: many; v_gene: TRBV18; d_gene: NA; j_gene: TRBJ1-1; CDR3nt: TGTGCCAGCTCACCTTACAGTATTCTTATGAACACTGAAGCTTTCTTT; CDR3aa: CASSPYSILMNTEAFF
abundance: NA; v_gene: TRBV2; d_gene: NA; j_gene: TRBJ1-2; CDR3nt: TGTGCCAGCTTGAGAGCCAACTATGGCTACACCTTC; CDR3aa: CASLRANYGYTF
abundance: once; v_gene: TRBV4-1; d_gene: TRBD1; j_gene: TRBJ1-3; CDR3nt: TGCGCCAGCACCGGGACAGGGTCCGCTTCTGGAAACACCATATATTTT; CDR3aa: CASTGTGSASGNTIYF
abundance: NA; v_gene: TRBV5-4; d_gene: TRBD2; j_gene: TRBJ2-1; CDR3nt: TGTGCCAGCAGCGCCCTCGCGGCTAGCGGTTCCTCCTACAATGAGCAGTTCTTC; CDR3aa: CASSALAASGSSYNEQFF
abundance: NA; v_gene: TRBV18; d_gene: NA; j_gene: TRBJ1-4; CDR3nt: TGTGCCAGCTCACATTCGGCACTGAAAGGGGAAAAACTGTTTTTT; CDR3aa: CASSHSALKGEKLFF
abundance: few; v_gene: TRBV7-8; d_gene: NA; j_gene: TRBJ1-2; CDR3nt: TGTGCCAGCAGCTTCATGCTAGGGGATGGCTACACCTTC; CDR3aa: CASSFMLGDGYTF
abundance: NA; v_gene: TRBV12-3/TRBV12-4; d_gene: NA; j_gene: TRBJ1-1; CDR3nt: TGTGCCAGCAGCATGATACAGGGAGATGAAGCTTTCTTT; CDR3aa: CASSMIQGDEAFF
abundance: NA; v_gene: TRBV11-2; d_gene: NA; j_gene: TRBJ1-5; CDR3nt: TGTGCCAGCAGCTTAGAGCCAGGGTATAGCAATCAGCCCCAGCATTTT; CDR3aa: CASSLEPGYSNQPQHF
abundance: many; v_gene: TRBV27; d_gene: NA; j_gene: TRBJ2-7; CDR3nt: TGTGCCAGCAGTTCCCGCTCTGCCTTAAACGAGCAGTACTTC; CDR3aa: CASSSRSALNEQYF
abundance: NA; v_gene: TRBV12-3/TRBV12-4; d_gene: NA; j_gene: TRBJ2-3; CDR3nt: TGTGCCAGCAGTTTAGGTAGCTGGTTTACTAGCACAGATACGCAGTATTTT; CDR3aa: CASSLGSWFTSTDTQYF
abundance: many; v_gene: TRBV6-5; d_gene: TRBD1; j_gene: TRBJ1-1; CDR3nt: TGTGCCAGCAGTTACCTCTCCCCGGGACAGGGGGCGCAGGGCACTGAAGCTTTCTTT; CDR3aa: CASSYLSPGQGAQGTEAFF
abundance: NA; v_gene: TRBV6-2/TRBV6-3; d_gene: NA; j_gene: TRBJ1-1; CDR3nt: TGTGCCAGCAGTTACCGGTCGAACACTGAAGCTTTCTTT; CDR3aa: CASSYRSNTEAFF
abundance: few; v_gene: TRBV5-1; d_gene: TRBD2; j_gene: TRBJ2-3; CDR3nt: TGCGCCAGCAGCTTTCGGACTAGCGGCACAGATACGCAGTATTTT; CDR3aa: CASSFRTSGTDTQYF
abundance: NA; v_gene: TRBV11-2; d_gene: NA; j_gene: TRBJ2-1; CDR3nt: TGTGCCAGCAGCCACCACAATGAGCAGTTCTTC; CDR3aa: CASSHHNEQFF
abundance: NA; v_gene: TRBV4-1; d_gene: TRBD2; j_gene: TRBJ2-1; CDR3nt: TGCGCCAGCAGCCTTTTAAGCGGGAGTGAGCAGTTCTTC; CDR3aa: CASSLLSGSEQFF
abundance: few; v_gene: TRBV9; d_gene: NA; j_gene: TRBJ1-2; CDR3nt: TGTGCCAGCAGCAAACAAGGCAGGGTCAAGGGCTATGGCTACACCTTC; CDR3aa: CASSKQGRVKGYGYTF
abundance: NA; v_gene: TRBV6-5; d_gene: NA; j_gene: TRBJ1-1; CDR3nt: TGTGCCAGCAGTTACGTAGACCTGAGCACTGAAGCTTTCTTT; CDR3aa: CASSYVDLSTEAFF
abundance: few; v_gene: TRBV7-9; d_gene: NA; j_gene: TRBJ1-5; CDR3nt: TGTGCCAGCAGCCCCGGCAGTGGGCAGTCGTATAGCAATCAGCCCCAGCATTTT; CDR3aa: CASSPGSGQSYSNQPQHF
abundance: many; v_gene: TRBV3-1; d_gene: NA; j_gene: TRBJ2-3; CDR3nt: TGTGCCAGCAGCCAAGGCAGAAGCGCAGATACGCAGTATTTT; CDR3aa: CASSQGRSADTQYF
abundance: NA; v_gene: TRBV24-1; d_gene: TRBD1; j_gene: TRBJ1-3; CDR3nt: TGTGCCACCAGTGATGTATCCCCGGGACAGGCCTACTCTGGAAACACCATATATTTT; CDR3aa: CATSDVSPGQAYSGNTIYF
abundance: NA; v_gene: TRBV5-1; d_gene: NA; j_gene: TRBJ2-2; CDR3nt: TGCGCCAGCAGCTTGGTCCCAGGGCCGAACACCGGGGAGCTGTTTTTT; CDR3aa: CASSLVPGPNTGELFF
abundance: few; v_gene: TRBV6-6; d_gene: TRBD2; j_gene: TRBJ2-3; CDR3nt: TGTGCCAGCAGTTACTCCCTAGCGGGCACAGATACGCAGTATTTT; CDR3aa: CASSYSLAGTDTQYF
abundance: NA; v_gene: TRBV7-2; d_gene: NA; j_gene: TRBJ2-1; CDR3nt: TGTGCCAGCAGCTTAGACGGGCCATACAATGAGCAGTTCTTC; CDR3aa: CASSLDGPYNEQFF
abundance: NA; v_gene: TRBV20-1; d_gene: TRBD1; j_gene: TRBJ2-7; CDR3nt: TGCAGTGCCAGCGGACAGGGATCCTCCTACGAGCAGTACTTC; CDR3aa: CSASGQGSSYEQYF
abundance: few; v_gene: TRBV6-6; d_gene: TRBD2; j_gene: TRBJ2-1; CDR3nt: TGTGCCAGCAGTTCCGCGGGACTAGCGGGATCCAATGAGCAGTTCTTC; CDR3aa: CASSSAGLAGSNEQFF
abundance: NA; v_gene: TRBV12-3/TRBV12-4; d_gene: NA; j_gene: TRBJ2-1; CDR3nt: TGTGCCAGCAGTACAAGGTCCGTTCTCAATGAGCAGTTCTTC; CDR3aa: CASSTRSVLNEQFF
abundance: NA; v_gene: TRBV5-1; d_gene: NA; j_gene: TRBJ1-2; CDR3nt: TGCGCCAGCAGCCCCTCGATAGATAACTATGGCTACACCTTC; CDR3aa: CASSPSIDNYGYTF
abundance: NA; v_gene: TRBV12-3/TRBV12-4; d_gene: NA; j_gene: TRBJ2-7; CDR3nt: TGTGCCAGCAGTAAGAACAGGGCTTCCTACGAGCAGTACTTC; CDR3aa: CASSKNRASYEQYF
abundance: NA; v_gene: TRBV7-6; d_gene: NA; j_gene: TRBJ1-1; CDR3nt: TGTGCCAGCAGCCGAAATTCCGGGACAGAAGCTTTCTTT; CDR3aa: CASSRNSGTEAFF
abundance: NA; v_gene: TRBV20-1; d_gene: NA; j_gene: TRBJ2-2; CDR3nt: TGCAGTGCGCGCAGGAACACCGGGGAGCTGTTTTTT; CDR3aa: CSARRNTGELFF
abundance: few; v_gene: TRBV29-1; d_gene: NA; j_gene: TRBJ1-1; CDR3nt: TGCAGCGTTGAAGATCCCCTCGACACCTTGAACACTGAAGCTTTCTTT; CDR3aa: CSVEDPLDTLNTEAFF
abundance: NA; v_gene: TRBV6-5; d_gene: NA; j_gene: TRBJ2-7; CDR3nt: TGTGCCAGCAGTCCGATCATGGTTAGCAGCTTCTACGAGCAGTACTTC; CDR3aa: CASSPIMVSSFYEQYF
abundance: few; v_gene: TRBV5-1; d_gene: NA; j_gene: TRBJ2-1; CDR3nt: TGCGCCAGCAGCTTGGCTAGCCCTCCCTCCTACAATGAGCAGTTCTTC; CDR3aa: CASSLASPPSYNEQFF
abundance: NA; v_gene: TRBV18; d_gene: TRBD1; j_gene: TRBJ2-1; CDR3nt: TGTGCCAGCTCACGGGACAGACCTCTTTACAATGAGCAGTTCTTC; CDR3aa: CASSRDRPLYNEQFF
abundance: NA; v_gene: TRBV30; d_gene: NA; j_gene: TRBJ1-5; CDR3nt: TGTGCCCATGGTGGCGGGAGGAGGAATCAGCCCCAGCATTTT; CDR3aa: CAHGGGRRNQPQHF
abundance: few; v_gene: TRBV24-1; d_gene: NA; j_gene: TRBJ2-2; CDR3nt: TGTGCCACCAGTGTGAGTAGCCGGGCGAACACCGGGGAGCTGTTTTTT; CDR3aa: CATSVSSRANTGELFF
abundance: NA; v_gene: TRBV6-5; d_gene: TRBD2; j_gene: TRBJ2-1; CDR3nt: TGTGCCAGCAGCCGAGCGGGAGGCCTTATGCTTAATGAGCAGTTCTTC; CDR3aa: CASSRAGGLMLNEQFF
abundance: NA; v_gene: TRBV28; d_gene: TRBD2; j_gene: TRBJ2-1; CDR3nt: TGTGCCAGCAGCCCACGACTAGCGGGCGCCGGGAATGAGCAGTTCTTC; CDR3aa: CASSPRLAGAGNEQFF
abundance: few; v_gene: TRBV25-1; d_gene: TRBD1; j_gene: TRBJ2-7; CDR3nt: TGTGCCAGCAGTGAATTAGGGGGTGGACAGGGCACCTACGAGCAGTACTTC; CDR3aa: CASSELGGGQGTYEQYF
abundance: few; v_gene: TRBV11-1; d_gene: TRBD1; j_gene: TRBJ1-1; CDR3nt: TGTGCCAGCAGCTTTCCGGGACAGGTGGGAACTGAAGCTTTCTTT; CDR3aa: CASSFPGQVGTEAFF
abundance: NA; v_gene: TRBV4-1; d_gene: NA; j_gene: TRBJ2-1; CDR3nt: TGCGCCAGCAGCCATTCACAGGGGAGGCACTCCTACAATGAGCAGTTCTTC; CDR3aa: CASSHSQGRHSYNEQFF
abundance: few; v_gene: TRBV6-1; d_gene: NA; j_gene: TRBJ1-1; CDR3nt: TGTGCCAGCAGTGAAGCGGCGGGGCTCACTGAAGCTTTCTTT; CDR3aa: CASSEAAGLTEAFF
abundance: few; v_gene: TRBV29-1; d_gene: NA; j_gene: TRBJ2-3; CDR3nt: TGCAGCGTTGAAGCCAGGGGATCCCCCACAGATACGCAGTATTTT; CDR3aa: CSVEARGSPTDTQYF
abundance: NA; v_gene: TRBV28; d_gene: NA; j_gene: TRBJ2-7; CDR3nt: TGTGCCAGTTCCCCCCGGGTGTACTCTCCTCCTTACGAGCAGTACTTC; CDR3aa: CASSPRVYSPPYEQYF
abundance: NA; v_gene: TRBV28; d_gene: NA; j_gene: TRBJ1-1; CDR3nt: TGTGCCAGCAGTTTACGGTTGGGGCGGATCACTGAAGCTTTCTTT; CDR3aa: CASSLRLGRITEAFF
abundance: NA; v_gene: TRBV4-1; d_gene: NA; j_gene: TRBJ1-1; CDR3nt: TGCGCCAGCGGCCTGCGGACTGAAGCTTTCTTT; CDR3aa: CASGLRTEAFF
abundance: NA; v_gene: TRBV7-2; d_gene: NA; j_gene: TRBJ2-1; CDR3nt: TGTGCCAGCAGCCGCAGGGGGGGCGAAGACAATGAGCAGTTCTTC; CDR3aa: CASSRRGGEDNEQFF
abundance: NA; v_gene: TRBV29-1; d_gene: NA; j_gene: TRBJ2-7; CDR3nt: TGCAGCGTTGAGTACACGTCGAGACCCCCCTACGAGCAGTACTTC; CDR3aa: CSVEYTSRPPYEQYF
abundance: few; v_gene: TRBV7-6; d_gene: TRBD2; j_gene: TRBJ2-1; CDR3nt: TGTGCCAGCAGCCCTCGGGGTAGCGGGAGGGTCCCCTACAATGAGCAGTTCTTC; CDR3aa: CASSPRGSGRVPYNEQFF